These 21 T cell receptor beta chains originate from one sample sequenced in a study of blood T cell repertoires in COVID-19. The assay was immunoSEQ multiplex PCR, and TCRdb's table has in-frame clones only and misses some. The table records roughly 200,000 clones, 89% of them present only once. The sequenced sample was PBMCs or T cells enriched from blood (not recorded which). The origin of the receptors is a woman aged 40 to 50 with acute COVID-19.

The CDR3 nucleotides read TGTGCCAGCTCACGACTAGGCGGCGGACTGCTAGCGGGGACCGGAGCCGGGGAGCTGTTTTTT. It is translated as CASSRLGGGLLAGTGAGELFF. This chain joins TRBV18 and TRBJ2-2, with 9 bases identical to TRBD2. V trimming: 4 bases; J trimming: 6 bases; junction bases outside the gene matches: 24. Germline loops: CDR1 KGHSH, CDR2 LQKENI. The CDR3 runs 21 residues.

V gene TRBV14 combines with J gene TRBJ2-1; 9 positions agree with TRBD2. CDR3 size: 13 residues. CDR1 SGHDN and CDR2 FVKESK come from the germline V gene. V was pared by 0 bases and J by 13 bases, with 4 bases of the junction left unmatched. The CDR3 region is CASSQDLGTSQFF. CDR3 nucleotides: TGTGCCAGCAGCCAAGATTTAGGGACTAGCCAGTTCTTC.

This clone came up a few times. The chain uses TRBV5-1 and TRBJ2-3; the match to TRBD2 covers 8 bases. Trimming at V came to 4 bases and at J to 2 bases, leaving 9 bases not matched to a gene. Germline V gene data show CDR1 as SGHRS and CDR2 as YFSETQ. The CDR3 totals 16 residues. The CDR3 is CASSETSARFTDTQYF. Written as DNA, the CDR3 is TGCGCCAGCAGCGAGACTAGCGCCCGGTTCACAGATACGCAGTATTTT.

This chain connects TRBV7-3 to TRBJ2-2; no firm D call. The V and J ends lost 9 bases and 7 bases respectively, with 18 bases between them. The length of the CDR3 is 14 residues. The germline CDR1 and CDR2 sequences are SGHTA and FQGTGA. This CDR3 is CASTLRPGGGELFF. Written as DNA, the CDR3 is TGTGCCAGTACCCTTAGACCGGGTGGCGGGGAGCTGTTTTTT.

The chain has TRBV3-1 (or the pseudogene TRBV3-2) and TRBJ1-5; 9 nucleotides align to TRBD1. In germline, CDR1 is LGHDT, CDR2 YNNKEL (reference sequence). CDR3 length: 17 residues. V was clipped by 3 bases and J by 0 bases; unmatched bases: 6. Here the CDR3 reads CASSQRGTGTSNQPQHF. In nucleotides, the CDR3 is TGTGCCAGCAGCCAGAGGGGGACAGGGACTAGCAATCAGCCCCAGCATTTT.

The chain combines TRBV30 with TRBJ2-2, with a possible D match to TRBD2 (5 bases). This CDR3 spans 17 amino acids. Germline V gene sequence: CDR1 GTSNPN, CDR2 SVGIG (reference sequence). V was clipped by 2 bases and J by 9 bases, with 25 bases between them. CDR3 sequence (DNA): TGTGCCTGGAGTACGGGAAGGGCTAGCTACATGAGCCGGGAGCTGTTTTTT. Its protein product is CAWSTGRASYMSRELFF. The full variable domain, completed using reference TRBV30 and TRBJ2-2, is SQTIHQWPATLVQPVGSPLSLECTVEGTSNPNLYWYRQAAGRGLQLLFYSVGIGQISSEVPQNLSASRPQDRQFILSSKKLLLSDSGFYLCAWSTGRASYMSRELFFGEGSRLTVL.

The V gene is TRBV4-2, the J gene TRBJ2-5; tentative D call: TRBD2 (5 bases). V was clipped by 0 bases and J by 5 bases, with 13 bases between them. Germline values: CDR1 LGHNA, CDR2 YNFKEQ. The CDR3 covers 15 residues. The DNA for the CDR3 is TGTGCCAGCAGCCAAGATAACGGGGTGGGGGAGACCCAGTACTTC. Its translation is CASSQDNGVGETQYF.

The genes are TRBV10-1 and TRBJ2-7; D is perhaps TRBD2 (5 bases). CDR1 and CDR2 (germline): WNHNN, SYGVQD (reference sequence). The CDR3 extends over 15 amino acids. The V and J ends lost 6 bases and 3 bases respectively, with 18 bases between them. The CDR3 bases are TGCGCCAGCAGACCCGGGAAGGCGTTTTTCTACGAGCAGTACTTC. It yields the protein CASRPGKAFFYEQYF.

The chain combines TRBV19 with TRBJ1-5, with D perhaps matching TRBD1 (5 bases). Trimming shortened V by 4 bases and J by 8 bases, and 12 bases separated the two germline ends. Germline V gene lookup returns CDR1 LNHDA and CDR2 SQIVND (reference sequence). This CDR3 comprises 13 residues. Written as DNA, the CDR3 is TGTGCCAGTAGTAGGTCCAGGGCAGAGCCCCAGCATTTT. Protein sequence: CASSRSRAEPQHF.

V gene TRBV11-2 combines with J gene TRBJ2-7; 7 nucleotides match TRBD1. The CDR3 is made up of 14 amino acids. CDR1 is SGHAT, CDR2 FQNNGV, per germline. The trim removed 5 bases at V and 0 bases at J, leaving 4 bases unmatched. CDR3 sequence reads: CASSQGQSSYEQYF. DNA of the CDR3: TGTGCCAGCAGCCAGGGACAGTCCTCCTACGAGCAGTACTTC.

This chain uses TRBV3-1 (or the pseudogene TRBV3-2) with TRBJ2-1; maybe TRBD1 (6 bases). The CDR3 is 16 amino acids. Trimming took off 0 bases at V and 9 bases at J, with 18 bases between the two ends. The germline gives CDR1 LGHDT, CDR2 YNNKEL (reference sequence). The CDR3 loop is CASSQDGSQGKSEQFF. The CDR3 DNA reads as TGTGCCAGCAGCCAAGATGGATCACAGGGAAAAAGTGAGCAGTTCTTC.

The rearrangement uses TRBV18 and TRBJ2-3; 9 bases fit TRBD1. This CDR3 has 15 residues. V shed 3 bases, J shed 5 bases, and the junction held 6 bases outside the gene matches. CDR1 and CDR2 (germline): KGHSH, LQKENI. The DNA for the CDR3 is TGTGCCAGCTCACCTACAGGGGGCTGGGGAGATACGCAGTATTTT. It specifies CASSPTGGWGDTQYF.

V is TRBV18 and J is TRBJ2-1; 9 bases align to TRBD2. The V gene end was trimmed by 5 bases and the J gene end by 6 bases; junction bases not matched to a gene: 11. The CDR3 spans 16 residues. Germline V gene sequence: CDR1 KGHSH, CDR2 LQKENI. The CDR3 DNA reads TGTGCCAGCTCATCCTCTCCGGGACTAGCTTCCAATGAGCAGTTCTTC. Translation gives CASSSSPGLASNEQFF. The full variable domain, its missing parts supplied by reference TRBV18 and TRBJ2-1, is NAGVMQNPRHLVRRRGQEARLRCSPMKGHSHVYWYRQLPEEGLKFMVYLQKENIIDESGMPKERFSAEFPKEGPSILRIQQVVRGDSAAYFCASSSSPGLASNEQFFGPGTRLTVL.

V gene TRBV5-6 combines with J gene TRBJ1-2; D might be TRBD1 (6 bases). The CDR3 runs to 16 residues. The V and J ends lost 0 bases and 2 bases respectively, with 14 bases between them. Germline V gene lookup returns CDR1 SGHDT and CDR2 YYEEEE. CDR3 bases: TGTGCCAGCAGCTTGGTCCTGGACAGTAGGAACTATGGCTACACCTTC. This gives the protein CASSLVLDSRNYGYTF.

The genes are TRBV7-2 and TRBJ2-7; D possibly corresponds to TRBD2 (6 bases). V was pared by 3 bases and J by 2 bases, with 14 bases between. The germline V gene encodes CDR1 SGHTA and CDR2 FQGNSA. The CDR3 covers 15 residues. The CDR3 region has the DNA TGTGCCAGCAGCTTTGGCGGGATCTCGACCTACGAGCAGTACTTC. Translation: CASSFGGISTYEQYF.

This chain connects TRBV5-1 to TRBJ1-2; TRBD1 matches at 9 bases. Germline V gene lookup returns CDR1 SGHRS and CDR2 YFSETQ. Losses at the gene ends were 0 bases for V and 7 bases for J; bases not matched to a gene: 7. The CDR3 is made up of 15 amino acids. For the CDR3, the DNA is TGCGCCAGCAGCTTGGTTGGACAGGGGTACTTTGGCTACACCTTC. It codes for CASSLVGQGYFGYTF.

The chain employs TRBV19 and TRBJ1-2, with D uncertain. With 3 bases removed from V and 6 bases from J, the gap between germline ends came to 11 bases. This CDR3 contains 13 residues. Per the germline V gene, CDR1 is LNHDA and CDR2 is SQIVND (reference sequence). In DNA, the CDR3 is TGTGCCAGTAGTATGGAGGGTTTGGATGGCTACACCTTC. Its protein product is CASSMEGLDGYTF.

This chain links TRBV5-4 with TRBJ1-2, with 10 bases identical to TRBD1. The CDR3 is 16 residues long. Germline CDR1 SGHNT, CDR2 YYREEE (reference sequence). V shed 0 bases, J shed 3 bases, and the junction held 5 bases outside the gene matches. Written as DNA, the CDR3 is TGTGCCAGCAGCTTGGCGGGGACAGGGGCCCACTATGGCTACACCTTC. Residues: CASSLAGTGAHYGYTF.

The chain joins TRBV6-1 to TRBJ2-3; 13 positions match TRBD2. CDR3 length: 17 residues. V lost 4 bases and J lost 1; bases outside the gene matches: 5. Germline V gene sequence: CDR1 MNHNS, CDR2 SASEGT. The CDR3, as DNA: TGTGCCAGCAGTGGACTAGCGGGGGGCTCCGGCACAGATACGCAGTATTTT. Its protein product is CASSGLAGGSGTDTQYF.

The CDR3 spells CASRQSGYTF. CDR3 DNA sequence: TGTGCCAGTAGACAGAGCGGCTACACCTTC. The chain carries TRBV19 and TRBJ1-2; no clear D. The CDR3 loop spans 10 amino acids. In germline, CDR1 is LNHDA, CDR2 SQIVND (reference sequence). V was trimmed by 6 bases and J by 8 bases, leaving 7 bases between them.

CDR3 region: CASSPTWDRSEPQHF. CDR3 sequence (DNA): TGTGCCAGCTCACCCACTTGGGACAGGAGTGAGCCCCAGCATTTT. V gene TRBV18 combines with J gene TRBJ1-5, with 8 nucleotides matching TRBD1. CDR3 length: 15 amino acids. Germline CDR1 KGHSH, CDR2 LQKENI. Trimming took 3 bases from V and 8 from J; bases not matched to a gene: 9.